A selection of T cell receptor beta chains follows, all from one sample in a study of post-analysis software for immune sequencing data. TCRdb fed the PCR reads into MiXCR, producing one record per CDR3 protein. The top ten hold 4.6% of the sample, which has about 810,000 distinct CDR3 sequences, under 70% seen once. What was sequenced was blood. The receptors come from a girl aged 10-17 years with multiple sclerosis. Each CDR3 is given with its conserved first and last residue. The order of the fields is clone size, D gene, J gene, V gene, CDR3 DNA, CDR3 protein. D genes are given only for firm matches. The size of a clone is reported for some rows only, either as once, few or many, or as a class for expanded clones.

NA NA TRBJ1-2 TRBV11-2 TGTGCCAGCAGCTTACTACAGGGCGGGGGATATGGCTACACCTTC CASSLLQGGGYGYTF
NA NA TRBJ1-4 TRBV27 TGTGCCAGCAGCCGCCGGCGGCACAGGGATGAAAAACTGTTTTTT CASSRRRHRDEKLFF
NA TRBD1 TRBJ1-5 TRBV29-1 TGCAGCGTCGACCAGGGGGCAGGTCAGCCCCAGCATTTT CSVDQGAGQPQHF
NA NA TRBJ2-5 TRBV6-5 TGTGCCAGCAGTTACCGCGGGACAGCAAACCAAGAGACCCAGTACTTC CASSYRGTANQETQYF
NA TRBD2 TRBJ2-7 TRBV11-2 TGTGCCAGCAGCCAAGGACTAGCGGGAGGACCCTACGAGCAGTACTTC CASSQGLAGGPYEQYF
few NA TRBJ2-7 TRBV29-1 TGCAGCGTGGGGTGGCGGGGAAGCGAGCAGTACTTC CSVGWRGSEQYF
NA NA TRBJ1-1 TRBV5-1 TGCGCCAGCAGCAAGGGACTCCCGACTGAAGCTTTCTTT CASSKGLPTEAFF
NA NA TRBJ2-1 TRBV4-1 TGCGCCAGCAGCCACCCAATTAACTACCCAGAGATAGATGAGCAGTTCTTC CASSHPINYPEIDEQFF
few TRBD2 TRBJ2-7 TRBV20-1 TGCAGTGCTATAGGGACTAGCGGGCCCTACGAGCAGTACTTC CSAIGTSGPYEQYF
few NA TRBJ2-2 TRBV6-1 TGTGCCAGCAGTCTTGAAGGTCACAACACCGGGGAGCTGTTTTTT CASSLEGHNTGELFF
NA NA TRBJ1-2 TRBV15 TGTGCCACCAGCAGAGATCCCACAGGAGCCTTCGGGGATGGCTACACCTTC CATSRDPTGAFGDGYTF
NA NA TRBJ1-2 TRBV10-3 TGTGCCATCAGTGAAGGGGCAGTCCCCACCCCTAGGTATGGCTACACCTTC CAISEGAVPTPRYGYTF
NA NA TRBJ1-2 TRBV6-1 TGTGCCAGCAGTGAAACGATTGTCTGGGGGCTGGACTATGGCTACACCTTC CASSETIVWGLDYGYTF
NA NA TRBJ1-1 TRBV7-9 TGTGCCAGCAGCTTACCGGGGCTTGAAGCTTTCTTT CASSLPGLEAFF
few NA TRBJ1-5 TRBV10-3 TGTGCCATCAGCCTCGGGGCAGACAATCAGCCCCAGCATTTT CAISLGADNQPQHF
few TRBD2 TRBJ2-7 TRBV10-3 TGTGCCATTACTAGCGGGTCTTCCTACGAGCAGTACTTC CAITSGSSYEQYF
NA TRBD1 TRBJ1-6 TRBV20-1 TGCAGTGCCAGGGGGCAGGTGACCTCCTATAATTCACCCCTCCACTTT CSARGQVTSYNSPLHF
many NA TRBJ2-1 TRBV29-1 TGCAGCGGAGCCTACAATGAGCAGTTCTTC CSGAYNEQFF
few TRBD1 TRBJ1-6 TRBV20-1 TGCAGTGCCCGGACAGGGAATATATACAATTCACCCCTCCACTTT CSARTGNIYNSPLHF
NA TRBD2 TRBJ2-1 TRBV27 TGTGCCAGCCATAGCGGGATCGGGTCCTACAATGAGCAGTTCTTC CASHSGIGSYNEQFF
few NA TRBJ2-5 TRBV4-2 TGTGCCAGCAGCCAAGGGGTTTGGGAGACCCAGTACTTC CASSQGVWETQYF
NA NA TRBJ2-7 TRBV20-1 TGCAGTGCTAGAGACCCTAAAGGTTCCTACGAGCAGTACTTC CSARDPKGSYEQYF
NA TRBD1 TRBJ1-2 TRBV6-4 TGTGCCAGCCGTATGGGACAGGGGGACTATGGCTACACCTTC CASRMGQGDYGYTF
NA NA TRBJ2-7 TRBV5-6 TGTGCCAGCAGCTTGGAATCTCTTGGGTTTTACGAGCAGTACTTC CASSLESLGFYEQYF
NA NA TRBJ2-4 TRBV14 TGTGCCAGCAGCCGAAGAAGCCCTCTAGACAAAGGGGGAGGTGAGCAGTACTTC CASSRRSPLDKGGGEQYF
few TRBD1 TRBJ2-5 TRBV29-1 TGCAGCGTGGCCGGGACAGGGAGTTGGCAACAAGAGACCCAGTACTTC CSVAGTGSWQQETQYF
few NA TRBJ2-1 TRBV3-1 TGTGCCAGCACCGAGAATGGGAGGTATGAGCAGTTCTTC CASTENGRYEQFF
NA TRBD2 TRBJ2-5 TRBV7-2 TGTGCCAGCAGCTCTCTAGCGGGGGGATTGGAGACCCAGTACTTC CASSSLAGGLETQYF
NA TRBD1 TRBJ2-7 TRBV7-9 TGTGCCAGCAGCCCCAGGGGACAGACCTACGAGCAGTACTTC CASSPRGQTYEQYF
NA TRBD1 TRBJ2-7 TRBV10-3 TGTGCCATCACCCCGGGACAGAGCTCCTACGAGCAGTACTTC CAITPGQSSYEQYF
NA NA TRBJ1-2 TRBV2 TGTGCCAGCACCACCGCCGGGGCCAACTATGGCTACACCTTC CASTTAGANYGYTF
few NA TRBJ1-4 TRBV6-6 TGTGCCAGCAGTTACTCCCGGCACCCAACTAATGAAAAACTGTTTTTT CASSYSRHPTNEKLFF
NA TRBD2 TRBJ2-5 TRBV29-1 TGCAGCGTTGAAGGTTCCCCTAGCGGGAGTGAGACCCAGTACTTC CSVEGSPSGSETQYF
NA TRBD2 TRBJ2-7 TRBV7-2 TGTGCCAGCAGCTCCCGACTAGCGGGGGTCCGCTCCTACGAGCAGTACTTC CASSSRLAGVRSYEQYF
NA NA TRBJ2-3 TRBV15 TGTGCCACTACCGGGACATTCTTCAATACGCAGTATTTT CATTGTFFNTQYF